The clone carrying this TCR beta chain appeared a few times. What it binds is not known. Reverse transcribing all isolated RNA meant expressed TCRB transcripts were sequenced. Data came from immunoSEQ multiplex PCR; TCRdb stores just in-frame clones and leaves some out. The sample lists under 850,000 clones, over 10% occurring once. This record belongs to a study of beta chain features in type 1 diabetes. General study results and limits: Among type 1 diabetes patients, VDJ junctions had fewer insertions and more deletions. All four CD4+ subsets from Type 1 diabetes patients carried moderately but significantly shorter TCRB CDR3s.

Per germline, CDR1 SGDLS and CDR2 YYNGEE. The trim removed 7 bases at V and 6 bases at J, leaving 8 bases unmatched. The length of the CDR3 is 13 residues. The sequence came from a man younger than 35 with type 1 diabetes. Sequenced sample: naive CD4+ T cells from blood. The gene calls are TRBV9 and TRBJ2-7; 9 bases are a match to TRBD1. CDR3 protein: CASRGGQGPEQYF. CDR3 nucleotide sequence: TGTGCCAGCCGAGGGGGACAGGGACCCGAGCAGTACTTC. The variable domain in full, with the rest retrieved from reference TRBV9 and TRBJ2-7, is DSGVTQTPKHLITATGQRVTLRCSPRSGDLSVYWYQQSLDQGLQFLIQYYNGEERAKGNILERFSAQQFPDLHSELNLSSLELGDSALYFCASRGGQGPEQYFGPGTRLTVT.